This TCR beta chain was sequenced during a study of T cell responses to AZD1222 COVID-19 vaccine. Worth noting for this clone: Its antigen remains unknown.

Trimming cost V 2 bases and J 2 bases; bases outside gene matches: 9. This CDR3 region has 16 residues. This table comes from immunoSEQ multiplex PCR, and its TCRdb copy is limited to in-frame clones, with some not included. The sample consists of about 100,000 clones, roughly 86% of them appearing once. Regarding the study as a whole: Elevations in Spike-specific TCR breadth and depth followed administration of two AZD1222 doses.

The source is an adult who received the MenACWY meningococcal vaccine as a control. The genes are TRBV23-1 and TRBJ2-7; 7 nucleotides agree with TRBD1. TRBV23-1 belongs to the ORF category, with a function that is uncertain. The sample here was peripheral blood, taken 28 days after the second dose of the MenACWY control vaccine. The CDR3 bases are TGCGCCAGCAGTCAAGAGGGGGCAGGGGGTGCCTACGAGCAGTACTTC. Amino acid sequence: CASSQEGAGGAYEQYF.